This TCR beta chain was found in a study of blood T cell repertoires in COVID-19. Clones were read by immunoSEQ multiplex PCR, and TCRdb kept only the in-frame ones, dropping some. This table holds roughly 250,000 clones, roughly 88% found once. Cohorts were determined from participant-reported clinical history. This TCR was sampled from a woman aged 25 to 39 who had recovered from COVID-19. The specimen was PBMCs or T cells enriched from blood (not recorded which).

The CDR3 bases are TGTGCCAGCAGTCAGCCCAGGGGAGCTAATGAAAAACTGTTTTTT. It encodes CASSQPRGANEKLFF. The chain is built from TRBV5-5 and TRBJ1-4; a weak D match, TRBD1 (6 bases). The V gene lost 5 bases and the J gene lost 3 bases, with 14 bases spanning the gap. There are 15 residues in the CDR3. The germline gives CDR1 SGHKS, CDR2 YYEKEE (reference sequence).